Below are 26 T cell receptor beta chains sequenced from a single sample in a study of blood T cells in healthy people across ages. PCR was performed a second time for roughly 7 to 12 cycles using a sample-barcoded 5' primer and a J-beta primer mix. TCRdb reprocessed the 5' RACE reads via MiXCR and lists one record per CDR3 protein. The sample records over 600,000 distinct CDR3 sequences, about 56% being singletons. Source material: blood. The receptors here all came from a man aged 35 to 55 in good health.

There are a few counts of this clonotype. V usage is TRBV5-4 and J usage is TRBJ2-6, with 11 bases aligning to TRBD2. Germline V lookup: CDR1 SGHNT, CDR2 YYREEE (reference sequence). With V trimmed by 3 bases and J by 4 bases, 6 bases remained unmatched. CDR3 size: 17 residues. The CDR3 sequence is CASSSLAGGSGANVLTF. CDR3 DNA: TGTGCCAGCAGCTCTCTAGCGGGAGGATCCGGGGCCAACGTCCTGACTTTC.

The V and J genes are TRBV4-1 and TRBJ2-7; TRBD1 is a possible D gene (6 bases). The CDR3 sequence is 16 residues long. V shed 4 bases and J shed 3 bases, with 19 bases lying between them. Germline V gives CDR1 MGHRA, CDR2 YSYEKL. CDR3 residues: CASSPPKGRGVYEQYF. DNA of the CDR3: TGCGCCAGCAGCCCTCCCAAAGGCAGGGGAGTCTACGAGCAGTACTTC.

This clonotype appeared a few times. The chain has TRBV29-1 and TRBJ2-1; TRBD1 is a possible D gene (6 bases). The CDR3 is 14 residues long. Looked up from germline, CDR1 is SQVTM and CDR2 is ANQGSEA. V was clipped by 7 bases and J by 5 bases, with 18 bases between them. CDR3 nucleotide sequence: TGCAGCGCCGCACGTCAGGGGAACAACAATGAGCAGTTCTTC. Its translation is CSAARQGNNNEQFF.

The chain employs TRBV24-1 and TRBJ2-5, with D perhaps assigned TRBD1 or TRBD2 (7 bases each). The V and J ends lost 7 bases and 2 bases respectively, with 19 bases between them. The CDR3 is made up of 16 amino acids. Germline values: CDR1 KGHDR, CDR2 SFDVKD. In DNA form, the CDR3 reads TGTGCCACCAGCCGAGGGGGGGACAGTAGACAAGAGACCCAGTACTTC. This codes for CATSRGGDSRQETQYF.

The rearrangement joins TRBV3-1 to TRBJ1-4; D is possibly TRBD1 (6 bases). V was trimmed by 0 bases and J by 14 bases, leaving 19 bases between them. The germline gives CDR1 LGHDT, CDR2 YNNKEL (reference sequence). The CDR3 is 15 amino acids. CDR3 in amino acids: CASSQETGNLLRLFF. CDR3 DNA: TGTGCCAGCAGCCAAGAAACAGGGAACCTTTTGAGGCTGTTTTTT.

The count of this clonotype is one. The chain is built from TRBV7-7 and TRBJ2-5; TRBD1 agrees at 7 bases. The better agreement between TRBJ2-7 and the DNA end casts doubt on the J call. Germline-derived CDR1 and CDR2 are SSHAT and FNYEAQ (reference sequence). The CDR3 has 13 residues. This CDR3 reads CASSTDRVNEQYF. The CDR3 DNA reads TGTGCCAGCAGCACTGACAGGGTCAACGAGCAGTACTTC.

In its sample, this clonotype was seen a few times. The genes are TRBV11-2 and TRBJ2-4, with a tentative D call TRBD2 (5 bases). Looked up from germline, CDR1 is SGHAT and CDR2 is FQNNGV. The CDR3 is made up of 17 amino acids. With 0 bases removed from V and 1 base from J, the gap between germline ends came to 13 bases. CDR3 in DNA: TGTGCCAGCAGCTTAGATCCGGGGATGGGTGCCAAAAACATTCAGTACTTC. This codes for CASSLDPGMGAKNIQYF.

The V gene is TRBV2, the J gene TRBJ2-1, with D perhaps TRBD2 (8 bases). V lost 8 bases and J lost 10, with 24 bases in between. The germline V gene encodes CDR1 SNHLY and CDR2 FYNNEI. The CDR3 totals 15 residues. In DNA form, the CDR3 reads TGTGCCAGCGCGGGGGACAGCGGGGGTGGGCAGGAGCAGTTCTTC. Translated: CASAGDSGGGQEQFF.

This clonotype was seen just once. The V gene is TRBV25-1, the J gene TRBJ2-5; D not certain. The CDR3 contains 13 residues. V lost 6 bases and J 5 bases, leaving 13 bases between the germline ends. Germline loops: CDR1 MGHDK, CDR2 SYGVNS. For the CDR3, the DNA is TGTGCCAGCAGGGAAATCTCGGTGGAGACCCAGTACTTC. Its protein product is CASREISVETQYF.

The chain combines TRBV7-2 with TRBJ2-2; D possibly corresponds to TRBD2 (5 bases). This CDR3 is built from 14 residues. From germline, CDR1 is SGHTA and CDR2 FQGNSA. V lost 5 bases to trimming and J lost 6 bases, with 13 bases between them. The CDR3, as DNA: TGTGCCAGCAGCACGGACTCCCGGGCCGGGGAGCTGTTTTTT. Protein: CASSTDSRAGELFF.

V usage is TRBV19 and J usage is TRBJ2-5; TRBD1 aligns across 11 bases. Germline CDR1 and CDR2: LNHDA and SQIVND (reference sequence). The CDR3 has 16 residues. Trimming removed 8 bases from V and 5 bases from J; junction bases left unmatched: 13. CDR3: CASQQIWTGGAETQYF. The CDR3 coding sequence is TGTGCCAGTCAGCAGATCTGGACAGGGGGCGCCGAGACCCAGTACTTC.

The chain has TRBV4-3 and TRBJ2-1; possible D gene TRBD1, 5 bases. The V gene lost 0 bases and the J gene lost 7 bases, with 19 bases spanning the gap. Looked up from germline, CDR1 is LGHNA and CDR2 is YSLEER. The CDR3 consists of 17 residues. As DNA, the CDR3 is TGCGCCAGCAGCCAAGAAATTAGGGGCCTAAAGACGAATGAGCAGTTCTTC. Its protein product is CASSQEIRGLKTNEQFF.

The chain uses TRBV25-1 and TRBJ2-3; a possible D gene is TRBD1 (6 bases). There are 13 residues in the CDR3. With 7 bases removed from V and 4 bases from J, the gap between germline ends came to 12 bases. Germline assignment: CDR1 MGHDK and CDR2 SYGVNS. The chain's CDR3 is CASILSGADTQYF. Here the CDR3 DNA reads TGTGCCAGCATCTTATCAGGGGCAGATACGCAGTATTTT. Filled out from reference TRBV25-1 and TRBJ2-3, the complete variable domain reads EADIYQTPRYLVIGTGKKITLECSQTMGHDKMYWYQQDPGMELHLIHYSYGVNSTEKGDLSSESTVSRIRTEHFPLTLESARPSHTSQYLCASILSGADTQYFGPGTRLTVL.

The chain is built from TRBV20-1 and TRBJ2-5; perhaps TRBD2 as D (5 bases). The CDR3 is 13 residues long. V lost 7 bases, J lost 2 bases, and 14 bases lay in between. Germline CDR1 reads DFQATT; CDR2 reads SNEGSKA (reference sequence). The CDR3 DNA reads as TGCAGTGGGGAGCAGACGACGCAAGAGACCCAGTACTTC. Encoded protein: CSGEQTTQETQYF.

V and J are TRBV15 and TRBJ2-7, with D unclear. The CDR3 spans 14 residues. Germline V gene lookup returns CDR1 LNHNV and CDR2 YYDKDF (reference sequence). Trimming took 0 bases from V and 3 from J, leaving 9 bases between them. The CDR3 bases are TGTGCCACCAGCAGAGATATGCGGAGCTACGAGCAGTACTTC. Encoded protein: CATSRDMRSYEQYF. The full variable domain, with the rest looked up from reference TRBV15 and TRBJ2-7, is DAMVIQNPRYQVTQFGKPVTLSCSQTLNHNVMYWYQQKSSQAPKLLFHYYDKDFNNEADTPDNFQSRRPNTSFCFLDIRSPGLGDTAMYLCATSRDMRSYEQYFGPGTRLTVT.

This clonotype was detected only a few times. V gene TRBV7-2 combines with J gene TRBJ2-7, with 10 bases lining up with TRBD2. CDR3 length equals 15 residues. Per the germline V gene, CDR1 is SGHTA and CDR2 is FQGNSA. J was trimmed by 3 bases and V by 5 bases; bases with no gene match: 7. The CDR3: CASSPRTSGFYEQYF. In DNA, the CDR3 is TGTGCCAGCAGCCCTCGGACTAGCGGTTTCTACGAGCAGTACTTC.

The rearrangement links TRBV7-9 to TRBJ1-1, with D unresolved. There are 14 residues in the CDR3. V was trimmed by 6 bases and J by 3 bases, leaving 14 bases between them. CDR1 is SEHNR, CDR2 FQNEAQ, per germline (reference sequence). CDR3 DNA sequence: TGTGCCAGCAGTCTCCAACCCGGGGACACTGAAGCTTTCTTT. This translates into CASSLQPGDTEAFF.

Here the CDR3 DNA reads TGTGCCAGCAGCTCACCACCGACAGAGACCCAGTACTTC. Translation gives CASSSPPTETQYF. This rearrangement joins TRBV11-2 to TRBJ2-5; D is uncertain. V lost 4 bases and J 4 bases, leaving 10 bases between the germline ends. This CDR3 comprises 13 residues. Germline values: CDR1 SGHAT, CDR2 FQNNGV.

This rearrangement joins TRBV9 to TRBJ2-7; D possibly corresponds to TRBD2 (5 bases). The DNA end favors TRBJ2-1, so the J call may be wrong. CDR3 length: 15 residues. Germline CDR1 and CDR2: SGDLS and YYNGEE. This chain's CDR3 is CASSGASVSGNEQFF. DNA for the CDR3: TGTGCCAGCAGCGGAGCTTCGGTTTCGGGGAACGAGCAGTTCTTC.

DNA for the CDR3: TGCAGTGCTAGACTGGGACTGACCCGGTTTTACGAGCAGTACTTC. Protein product: CSARLGLTRFYEQYF. The chain couples TRBV20-1 to TRBJ2-7, with D possibly TRBD2 on 6 matching bases. Germline values: CDR1 DFQATT, CDR2 SNEGSKA (reference sequence). Trimming shortened V by 2 bases and J by 4 bases, and 18 bases separated the two germline ends. The CDR3 totals 15 residues.

The gene calls are TRBV4-1 and TRBJ2-5, with D hard to call. Germline V gene data show CDR1 as MGHRA and CDR2 as YSYEKL. The CDR3 extends over 14 amino acids. Trimming removed 0 bases from V and 10 bases from J, with 15 bases in between. The CDR3 sequence: CASSQEPPKSGQYF. The CDR3 nucleotides read TGCGCCAGCAGCCAAGAACCCCCAAAGTCGGGCCAGTACTTC.

The chain joins TRBV29-1 to TRBJ1-1; the D gene is possibly TRBD1 (6 bases). CDR1 is SQVTM and CDR2 is ANQGSEA in the germline V gene. Trimming took off 4 bases at V and 0 bases at J, with 12 bases between the two ends. The CDR3 covers 14 residues. The CDR3 reads CSVVQGLMNTEAFF. The CDR3 DNA is TGCAGCGTTGTACAGGGCCTCATGAACACTGAAGCTTTCTTT.

The rearrangement links TRBV24-1 to TRBJ1-4; 7 nucleotides line up with TRBD1. The V and J ends lost 3 bases and 13 bases, in that order; junction bases with no gene match: 7. The germline V gene has CDR1 KGHDR and CDR2 SFDVKD. The CDR3 is 13 residues long. The CDR3 is CATSDPRTGGLFF. The CDR3 DNA follows: TGTGCCACCAGTGATCCCAGGACAGGAGGACTGTTTTTT.

This clonotype was detected many times. The V gene is TRBV9, the J gene TRBJ2-5; the D gene could be TRBD1 or TRBD2 (5 bases each). The CDR3 is 13 amino acids. Trimming shortened V by 5 bases and J by 2 bases, and 10 bases separated the two germline ends. From germline, CDR1 is SGDLS and CDR2 YYNGEE. CDR3 bases: TGTGCCAGCAGTGTTGGGGGTCAAGAGACCCAGTACTTC. Its protein product is CASSVGGQETQYF.

DNA of the CDR3: TGTGCTAGTCGCGACCTACACGAGCAGTACTTC. The encoded protein is CASRDLHEQYF. J is TRBJ2-7 and V is TRBV12-5; unclear D gene. The CDR3 is 11 amino acids. Germline CDR1 reads LGHNT; CDR2 reads FRNRAP. The germline V and J ends were trimmed by 8 bases and 5 bases, with 10 bases remaining between them.

There are a few counts of this clonotype. The V gene is TRBV6-2 or TRBV6-3, the J gene TRBJ1-2; D is undetermined. Germline-derived CDR1 and CDR2 are MNHEY and SVGEGT. This CDR3 contains 16 residues. The V and J ends lost 0 bases and 8 bases respectively, with 19 bases between them. CDR3 sequence (DNA): TGTGCCAGCAGTTACTCGGATCGGCCTCTGACGGTGGGCTACACCTTC. Protein: CASSYSDRPLTVGYTF.